The clone carrying this T cell receptor beta chain was seen more than once but under ten times. The CDR3 runs 14 residues. V lost 5 bases, J lost 5 bases, and 3 bases stayed unmatched. CDR1 is LGHDT, CDR2 YNNKEL, per germline (reference sequence). These data originate in a study of blood T cell repertoires in COVID-19. Overall study context: In each case, the material was cDNA or gDNA derived from T cells, B-cell-depleted T cells, or PBMCs.

The protocol was immunoSEQ multiplex PCR, while the TCRdb copy is restricted to in-frame clones and leaves out a portion. The sample has more than 200,000 clones; around 90% are singletons. Participants, 18 to 89 years old, spanned more than 20 US areas. Cohorts were determined from participant-reported clinical history. The sequenced sample was PBMCs or T cells enriched from blood (not recorded which). This rearrangement joins TRBV3-1 (or the pseudogene TRBV3-2) to TRBJ1-4; 9 bases fit TRBD1. The sequence was obtained from a woman between 50 and 59 years old who had recovered from COVID-19. The CDR3 region is CASSDRGINEKLFF. Written as DNA, the CDR3 is TGTGCCAGCAGCGACAGGGGGATCAATGAAAAACTGTTTTTT.